This passage covers 15 T cell receptor beta chains from one sample sequenced in a study of blood T cell repertoires in COVID-19. Method: immunoSEQ multiplex PCR; TCRdb's copy keeps in-frame clones and lacks some. The sample lists fewer than 700,000 clones, approximately 91% occurring once. What was sequenced was peripheral blood. The receptors here all came from a woman aged 50 to 65 with COVID-19, enrolled during active disease.

V usage is TRBV11-1 and J usage is TRBJ2-1, with TRBD2 as a possible D gene (6 bases). The CDR3 consists of 15 residues. CDR1 and CDR2 from the germline V gene are SGHAT and FQDESV (reference sequence). V was pared by 7 bases and J by 7 bases, with 20 bases between. The CDR3 coding sequence is TGTGCCAGCACCCCCGTTGGAGGGGCGTCTAATGAGCAGTTCTTC. This translates into CASTPVGGASNEQFF.

The chain joins TRBV10-2 to TRBJ2-7; 8 bases are a match to TRBD1. From germline, CDR1 is WSHSY and CDR2 SAAADI. J gave up 10 bases and V 3 bases, and 8 bases lay outside the gene matches. The CDR3 has 13 amino acids. CDR3 nucleotides: TGCGCCAGCAGTGAAGTCCGGCCAGGGGGCCAGTACTTC. Residues: CASSEVRPGGQYF.

This chain uses TRBV6-5 with TRBJ1-2; D is possibly TRBD1 (5 bases). The ends were cut back, 4 bases at V and 8 bases at J, with 11 bases in the middle. Germline V gene sequence: CDR1 MNHEY, CDR2 SVGAGI. The CDR3 length is 12 residues. CDR3 DNA: TGTGCCAGCAGTTTCGAGACAGAGGGCTACACCTTC. Encoded protein: CASSFETEGYTF.

The chain uses TRBV24-1 and TRBJ2-3; TRBD2 agrees at 13 bases. The CDR3 spans 17 residues. In germline, CDR1 is KGHDR, CDR2 SFDVKD. J gave up 3 bases and V 4 bases, and 6 bases lay outside the gene matches. The CDR3 DNA reads TGTGCCACCAGTGAACTAGCGGGGGGGCGGGGGACAGATACGCAGTATTTT. The encoded protein is CATSELAGGRGTDTQYF.

The rearrangement joins TRBV6-6 to TRBJ2-2; 13 nucleotides match TRBD2. Germline CDR1 and CDR2: MNHNY and SVGAGI (reference sequence). The V and J ends lost 6 bases and 7 bases, in that order; junction bases with no gene match: 8. The CDR3 is made up of 16 amino acids. The CDR3 DNA reads as TGTGCCAGCAGAAAACTAGCGGGGGGGCTAGGCGGGGAGCTGTTTTTT. Translated: CASRKLAGGLGGELFF.

This clone has a single count. Here the CDR3 reads CASSQTIGGADTQYF. The CDR3 nucleotides are TGTGCCAGCAGCCAAACGATAGGGGGGGCAGATACGCAGTATTTT. The chain is built from TRBV3-1 (or the pseudogene TRBV3-2) and TRBJ2-3; possible D gene TRBD2, 7 bases. Germline V lookup: CDR1 LGHDT, CDR2 YNNKEL (reference sequence). This CDR3 contains 15 residues. Trimming removed 2 bases at V and 4 bases at J, with 13 bases between.

Here the CDR3 DNA reads TGTGCCAGCTCAATGCGGGACTCCCGGGTGGCCCAGTACTTC. Protein: CASSMRDSRVAQYF. The chain employs TRBV6-5 and TRBJ2-5; possible D gene TRBD2, 6 bases. This CDR3 has 14 residues. The V gene lost 8 bases and the J gene lost 9 bases, with 22 bases spanning the gap. CDR1 is MNHEY and CDR2 is SVGAGI in the germline V gene.

In the case of this clone: Other nucleotide sequences in the sample specify the same CDR3. The V and J genes are TRBV6-1 and TRBJ2-7; no reliable D call. CDR1 MNHNS and CDR2 SASEGT come from the germline V gene. V gave up 3 bases and J gave up 0 bases, with 9 bases separating them. The length of the CDR3 is 14 residues. CDR3 in DNA: TGTGCCAGCAGTGAGGCGGATTCCTCCTACGAGCAGTACTTC. It codes for CASSEADSSYEQYF.

V is TRBV6-5 and J is TRBJ1-1; 7 positions agree with TRBD1. The V gene's germline CDR1 is MNHEY and CDR2 SVGAGI. This CDR3 region has 15 residues. The V gene end was trimmed by 0 bases and the J gene end by 4 bases; junction bases not matched to a gene: 5. The CDR3 spells CASSYSPGGGTEAFF. The CDR3 region has the DNA TGTGCCAGCAGTTACTCTCCAGGGGGTGGCACTGAAGCTTTCTTT.

The chain has TRBV4-2 and TRBJ2-6; TRBD2 matches at 7 bases. The V segment lost 0 bases and the J segment 1 base; nucleotides outside the gene matches: 0. The CDR3 covers 16 residues. Germline assignment: CDR1 LGHNA and CDR2 YNFKEQ. In nucleotides, the CDR3 is TGTGCCAGCAGCCAAGAGGGGGGGTCTGGGGCCAACGTCCTGACTTTC. Protein sequence: CASSQEGGSGANVLTF.

This chain uses TRBV7-9 with TRBJ1-2; D is possibly TRBD1 (6 bases). Germline lookup yields CDR1 SEHNR and CDR2 FQNEAQ (reference sequence). Trimming stripped 1 base from V and 4 bases from J, with 19 bases between. The CDR3 extends over 17 amino acids. DNA of the CDR3: TGTGCCAGCAGCTTAGAGTACAGGGACCCGACCTCCTATGGCTACACCTTC. Amino acid sequence: CASSLEYRDPTSYGYTF.

The genes are TRBV30 and TRBJ2-7, with D possibly matching TRBD2 (5 bases). Germline CDR1 reads GTSNPN; CDR2 reads SVGIG (reference sequence). The CDR3 length is 13 residues. V lost 3 bases and J lost 3, with 12 bases in between. In nucleotides, the CDR3 is TGTGCCTGGAGCGCGGGTATTGACTACGAGCAGTACTTC. As protein: CAWSAGIDYEQYF. Filled out from reference TRBV30 and TRBJ2-7, the complete variable domain reads SQTIHQWPATLVQPVGSPLSLECTVEGTSNPNLYWYRQAAGRGLQLLFYSVGIGQISSEVPQNLSASRPQDRQFILSSKKLLLSDSGFYLCAWSAGIDYEQYFGPGTRLTVT.

J is TRBJ2-3 and V is TRBV10-1, with a weak D call TRBD1 (6 bases). V lost 5 bases, J lost 2 bases, and 11 bases lay in between. The CDR3 is made up of 14 amino acids. Germline-derived CDR1 and CDR2 are WNHNN and SYGVQD (reference sequence). The CDR3, as DNA: TGCGCCAGCAGTCCCAGGGGTTCCACAGATACGCAGTATTTT. This translates into CASSPRGSTDTQYF.

The chain combines TRBV4-2 with TRBJ2-5, with 10 positions matching TRBD1. Trimming cost V 2 bases and J 2 bases; bases outside gene matches: 5. In germline, CDR1 is LGHNA, CDR2 YNFKEQ. The CDR3 covers 16 residues. As DNA, the CDR3 is TGTGCCAGCAGCCAATCCAGGACAGGGGGGCAAGAGACCCAGTACTTC. Its translation is CASSQSRTGGQETQYF.

The rearrangement links TRBV7-9 to TRBJ2-4, with 7 bases that match TRBD2. The germline V gene has CDR1 SEHNR and CDR2 FQNEAQ (reference sequence). The CDR3 is 13 amino acids. Germline trimming cut 2 bases from V and 8 bases from J; bases unmatched to any gene: 3. The CDR3 sequence: CASSLSRGDIQYF. CDR3 coding DNA: TGTGCCAGCAGCTTATCCCGGGGGGACATTCAGTACTTC.